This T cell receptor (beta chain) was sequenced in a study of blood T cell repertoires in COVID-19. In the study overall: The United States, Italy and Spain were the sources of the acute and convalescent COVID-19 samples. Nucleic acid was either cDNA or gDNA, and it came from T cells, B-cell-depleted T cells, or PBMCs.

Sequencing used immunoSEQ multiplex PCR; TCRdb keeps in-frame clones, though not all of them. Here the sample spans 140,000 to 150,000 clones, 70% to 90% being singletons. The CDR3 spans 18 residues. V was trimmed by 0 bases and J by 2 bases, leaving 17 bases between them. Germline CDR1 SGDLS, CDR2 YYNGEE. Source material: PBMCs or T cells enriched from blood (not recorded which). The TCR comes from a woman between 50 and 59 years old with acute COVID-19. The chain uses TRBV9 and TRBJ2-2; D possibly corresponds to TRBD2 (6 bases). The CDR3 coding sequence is TGTGCCAGCAGCGTAGCTGGCGGGGTAGCGGCAAACACCGGGGAGCTGTTTTTT. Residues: CASSVAGGVAANTGELFF.